The 9 T cell receptor beta chains listed next were all sequenced from one sample in a study of CD4 T cells in relation to SARS-CoV-2 and coronaviruses. The antigens these receptors bind are not known. TCRdb keeps only in-frame clones here, not all; method: immunoSEQ multiplex PCR. The repertoire holds about 39,000 clones, with approximately 83% as singletons. The sequencing sample was made of naive CD4+ T cells from PBMCs, cultured in vitro. Subset given: naive CD4+ T cells isolated by negative enrichment. The receptor set was obtained from an adult with COVID-19.

The chain links TRBV27 to TRBJ1-2, with 9 bases fitting TRBD1. The CDR3 totals 14 residues. CDR1 is MNHEY, CDR2 SMNVEV, per germline (reference sequence). The V gene end was trimmed by 4 bases and the J gene end by 4 bases; junction bases not matched to a gene: 4. Written as DNA, the CDR3 is TGTGCCAGCAGTTCGACAGGGGGAGTCTATGGCTACACCTTC. Protein: CASSSTGGVYGYTF.

The J gene is TRBJ1-1, the V gene TRBV10-3; no reliable D call. The CDR3 is 12 residues long. Deletions cut 1 base from V and 4 bases from J, with 4 bases between. Germline V gene lookup returns CDR1 ENHRY and CDR2 SYGVKD. CDR3 coding DNA: TGTGCCATCAGTGAGTGGAGCACTGAAGCTTTCTTT. Translating it yields CAISEWSTEAFF.

The chain couples TRBV19 to TRBJ2-5; D uncertain. The germline V gene has CDR1 LNHDA and CDR2 SQIVND (reference sequence). The V gene lost 6 bases and the J gene lost 2 bases, with 7 bases spanning the gap. This CDR3 spans 12 amino acids. The CDR3 protein is CASSRLQETQYF. As DNA, the CDR3 is TGTGCCAGTAGCCGCTTACAAGAGACCCAGTACTTC.

The chain couples TRBV11-1 to TRBJ2-7; TRBD1 matches 10 bases. V trimming: 1 base; J trimming: 6 bases; junction bases outside the gene matches: 0. This CDR3 is 13 amino acids long. Germline V gene lookup returns CDR1 SGHAT and CDR2 FQDESV (reference sequence). The CDR3 DNA reads TGTGCCAGCAGCTTAGGGACAGGGGGCGAGCAGTACTTC. Encoded protein: CASSLGTGGEQYF.

The chain carries TRBV10-3 and TRBJ1-6, with a weak D call TRBD1 (5 bases). Trimming cost V 2 bases and J 6 bases, with 11 bases left between them. Germline assignment: CDR1 ENHRY and CDR2 SYGVKD. CDR3 size: 15 residues. Here the CDR3 DNA reads TGTGCCATCAGTGAGGGGGCCAGAAGTAATTCACCCCTCCACTTT. This codes for CAISEGARSNSPLHF.

The chain recombines TRBV6-1 with TRBJ2-3; a weak D match, TRBD1 (6 bases). V lost 2 bases to trimming and J lost 4 bases, with 13 bases between them. Per the germline V gene, CDR1 is MNHNS and CDR2 is SASEGT. This CDR3 has 15 residues. The CDR3 DNA is TGTGCCAGCAGTGAACATACAGGGAGACCAGATACGCAGTATTTT. Translating gives CASSEHTGRPDTQYF.

This clone was seen a few times. The chain carries TRBV19 and TRBJ1-2; TRBD1 is a possible D gene (6 bases). V was trimmed by 5 bases and J by 4 bases, leaving 14 bases between them. This CDR3 is built from 14 residues. CDR1 is LNHDA and CDR2 is SQIVND in the germline V gene (reference sequence). The CDR3 coding sequence is TGTGCCAGTAGTCGGACAGAGGGGGTCTATGGCTACACCTTC. This sequence encodes CASSRTEGVYGYTF.

The chain is built from TRBV28 and TRBJ1-2; D unclear. Germline V CDR1 and CDR2: MDHEN, SYDVKM. The V and J ends lost 1 base and 4 bases respectively, with 10 bases between them. This CDR3 is built from 14 residues. The CDR3 nucleotides are TGTGCCAGCAGTTTATTCTTCTCCCCCTATGGCTACACCTTC. Translating it yields CASSLFFSPYGYTF.

The chain is built from TRBV3-1 (or the pseudogene TRBV3-2) and TRBJ2-7; either TRBD1 or TRBD2 may fit D (5 bases each). This CDR3 region has 13 residues. Germline loops: CDR1 LGHDT, CDR2 YNNKEL (reference sequence). V was shortened by 3 bases and J by 3 bases, with 9 bases between the two germline ends. As DNA, the CDR3 is TGTGCCAGCAGCCAGGGACCTCGCTACGAGCAGTACTTC. It translates to CASSQGPRYEQYF.